This T cell receptor beta chain derives from a study of T cell responses to AZD1222 COVID-19 vaccine. The CDR3 sequence is 13 residues long. V shed 5 bases and J shed 3 bases, with 9 bases lying between them. The germline V gene has CDR1 KGHDR and CDR2 SFDVKD. Some clones are missing from TCRdb's copy, which holds only in-frame ones; the method was immunoSEQ multiplex PCR. This table holds around 150,000 clones, roughly 88% found once. Sequenced material: peripheral blood, taken 28 days after the second AZD1222 dose. The TCR was taken from an adult who received the AZD1222 COVID-19 vaccine. This rearrangement joins TRBV24-1 to TRBJ2-5; possible D gene TRBD1, 7 bases. The CDR3, as DNA: TGTGCCACCAGTGTCAGGGGGGAAGAGACCCAGTACTTC. Amino acid sequence: CATSVRGEETQYF.